This entry describes one TCR beta chain. The data were taken from a study of beta chain features in type 1 diabetes. cDNA synthesis used the whole RNA isolate, giving expressed TCRB sequences. Clones were sequenced by immunoSEQ multiplex PCR, and TCRdb holds only the in-frame ones, with some missing. The sample lists about 290,000 clones, roughly 8% occurring once. The CDR3 runs to 15 residues. The trim removed 3 bases at V and 4 bases at J, leaving 7 bases unmatched. Germline CDR1 KGHSH, CDR2 LQKENI. The receptor was isolated from a woman under 30 in good health. Sequenced material: central memory CD4+ T cells from blood. The J gene is TRBJ2-7, the V gene TRBV18; 9 bases agree with TRBD2. In DNA form, the CDR3 reads TGTGCCAGCTCACCCCCTAGCGGGAAAGGATACGAGCAGTACTTC. It is translated as CASSPPSGKGYEQYF.